A single T cell receptor (beta chain) is shown here with its context. Its antigen is not known. At one of its ends the junction is not consistent with the germline gene, which may arise from a read error. This sample was included in a study of T cell responses to AZD1222 COVID-19 vaccine. Study-level findings and limits: After the peak T cell response, and only then, were repertoires sampled. Dominant at 160-218 and 743-854, vaccine-associated CD4 TCRs also spanned spike.

Method: immunoSEQ multiplex PCR; TCRdb's copy keeps in-frame clones and lacks some. The sample holds tens of thousands of clones; around 89% are singletons and the top ten take more than 8.5%. This CDR3 has 11 residues. Germline CDR1 is LGHDT and CDR2 is YNNKEL (reference sequence). The chain is built from TRBV3-1 (or the pseudogene TRBV3-2) and TRBJ1-2; no definite D call. This TCR came from an adult who received the MenACWY meningococcal vaccine as a control. The specimen comprised peripheral blood, sampled 28 days after the second dose of the MenACWY control vaccine. The CDR3 protein is CASSHQTTEFF. In DNA, the CDR3 is TGTGCCAGCAGCCATCAAACGACTGAGTTCTTC.